This T cell receptor (beta chain) was identified in a study of monozygotic twins with inflammatory bowel disease. Study-level points and caveats: Repertoire similarity did not separate concordant from discordant twins, possibly from limited power. Especially where disease activity was present, IBD patients had fewer clonotypes in common with others than healthy twins did. IBD patients displayed reduced TCRbeta diversity (inverse Simpson) when set against healthy co-twins.

From germline, CDR1 is SGHTA and CDR2 FQGNSA. The CDR3 is made up of 15 amino acids. TCRdb re-called the 5' RACE reads and shows each CDR3 protein once, DNA omitted. Its table lists approximately 400,000 distinct CDR3 sequences. A word on this clonotype: Antigen specificity is unknown.

The specimen sequenced was blood. This chain joins TRBV7-2 and TRBJ2-3; without DNA, the TCRdb call of TRBD2 cannot be checked. The TCR sequence derives from a human donor with ulcerative colitis or Crohn's disease, or a healthy co-twin of an affected twin (not recorded which). The CDR3 reads CASSFGGTDTDTQYF.